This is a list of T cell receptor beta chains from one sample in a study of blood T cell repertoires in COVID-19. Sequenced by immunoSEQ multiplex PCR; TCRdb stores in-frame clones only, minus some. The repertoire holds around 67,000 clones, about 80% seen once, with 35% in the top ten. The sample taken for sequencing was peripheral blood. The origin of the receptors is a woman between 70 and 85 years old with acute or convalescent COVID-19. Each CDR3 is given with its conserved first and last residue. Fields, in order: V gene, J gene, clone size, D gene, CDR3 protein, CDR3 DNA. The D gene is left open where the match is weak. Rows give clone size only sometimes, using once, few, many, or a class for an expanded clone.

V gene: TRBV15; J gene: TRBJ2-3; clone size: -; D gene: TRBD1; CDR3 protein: CATSRETGTGSQYF; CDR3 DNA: TGTGCCACCAGCAGGGAAACCGGGACAGGGTCGCAGTATTTT
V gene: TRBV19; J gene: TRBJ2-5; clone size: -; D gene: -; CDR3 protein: CATKTGLGKDATQYF; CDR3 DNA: TGTGCCACCAAGACAGGCCTCGGGAAAGATGCGACCCAGTACTTC
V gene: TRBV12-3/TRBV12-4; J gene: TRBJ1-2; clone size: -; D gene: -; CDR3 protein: CASSFGGYGYTF; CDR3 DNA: TGTGCCAGCAGTTTTGGAGGGTATGGCTACACCTTC
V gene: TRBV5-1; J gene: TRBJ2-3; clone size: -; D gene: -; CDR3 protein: CASSLGHPTDTQYF; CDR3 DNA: TGCGCCAGCAGCTTGGGACACCCCACAGATACGCAGTATTTT
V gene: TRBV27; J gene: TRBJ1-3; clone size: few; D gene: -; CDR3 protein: CASSSGLLTSGNTIYF; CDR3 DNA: TGTGCCAGCAGTTCGGGACTTTTGACCTCTGGAAACACCATATATTTT
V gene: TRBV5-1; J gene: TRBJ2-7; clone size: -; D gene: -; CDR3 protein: CASKVGTAYEQYF; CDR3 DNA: TGCGCCAGCAAGGTGGGCACCGCCTACGAGCAGTACTTC
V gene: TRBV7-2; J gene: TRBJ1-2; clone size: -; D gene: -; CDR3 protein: CASSLDNRRGYTF; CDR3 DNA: TGTGCCAGCAGCTTAGATAACAGGCGTGGCTACACCTTC
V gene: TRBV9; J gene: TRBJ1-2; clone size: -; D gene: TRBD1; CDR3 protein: CASSPRGQFLPNYGYTF; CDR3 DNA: TGTGCCAGCAGCCCCCGGGGACAGTTTTTACCTAACTATGGCTACACCTTC
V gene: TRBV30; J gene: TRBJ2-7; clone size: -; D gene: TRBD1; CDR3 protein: CAWSVGRTGVIDEQYF; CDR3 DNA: TGTGCCTGGAGTGTGGGGCGTACAGGGGTAATCGACGAGCAGTACTTC
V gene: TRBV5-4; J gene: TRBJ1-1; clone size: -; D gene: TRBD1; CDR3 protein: CASSSGTANTEAFF; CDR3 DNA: TGTGCCAGCAGCTCCGGGACAGCCAACACTGAAGCTTTCTTT
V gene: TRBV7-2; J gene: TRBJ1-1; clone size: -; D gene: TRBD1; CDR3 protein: CASSPGQSNTEAFF; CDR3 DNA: TGTGCCAGCAGCCCGGGACAGTCAAACACTGAAGCTTTCTTT
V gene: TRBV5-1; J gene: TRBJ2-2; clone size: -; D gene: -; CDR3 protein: CASSPRTASNTGELFF; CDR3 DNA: TGCGCCAGCAGCCCAAGGACAGCGTCGAACACCGGGGAGCTGTTTTTT
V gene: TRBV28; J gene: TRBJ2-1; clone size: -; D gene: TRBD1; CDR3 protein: CASTHRGSGNEQFF; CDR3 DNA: TGTGCCAGCACCCACAGGGGGTCCGGCAATGAGCAGTTCTTC
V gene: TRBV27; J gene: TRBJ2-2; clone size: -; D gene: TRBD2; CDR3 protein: CASSWGLAGVGGTGELFF; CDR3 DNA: TGTGCCAGCAGCTGGGGACTAGCGGGAGTCGGGGGGACCGGGGAGCTGTTTTTT
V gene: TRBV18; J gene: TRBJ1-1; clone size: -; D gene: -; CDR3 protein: CASSPQQAQYTEAFF; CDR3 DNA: TGTGCCAGCTCACCACAGCAGGCCCAATACACTGAAGCTTTCTTT
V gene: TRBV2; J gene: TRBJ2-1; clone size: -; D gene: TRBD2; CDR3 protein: CASSIQPGLAQQFF; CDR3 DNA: TGTGCCAGCAGTATCCAACCCGGACTAGCGCAGCAGTTCTTC
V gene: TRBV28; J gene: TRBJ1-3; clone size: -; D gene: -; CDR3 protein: CASSLNRPGNTIYF; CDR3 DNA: TGTGCCAGCAGTTTAAACAGGCCTGGAAACACCATATATTTT
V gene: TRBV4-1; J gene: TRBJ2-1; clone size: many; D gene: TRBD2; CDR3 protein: CASSQDLYRGGSNEQFF; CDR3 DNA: TGCGCCAGCAGCCAAGATCTGTATCGGGGGGGAAGCAATGAGCAGTTCTTC
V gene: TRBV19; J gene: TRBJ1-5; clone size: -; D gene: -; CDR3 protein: CASTQQGRANQPQHF; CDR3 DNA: TGTGCCAGTACCCAACAGGGTCGTGCGAATCAGCCCCAGCATTTT
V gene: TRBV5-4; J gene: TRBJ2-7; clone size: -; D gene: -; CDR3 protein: CASSYDREVSYEQYF; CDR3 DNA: TGTGCCAGCAGTTACGACAGGGAGGTTTCCTACGAGCAGTACTTC
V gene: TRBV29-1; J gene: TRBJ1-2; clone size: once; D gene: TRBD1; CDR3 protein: CSVSRTGDGYYAYTF; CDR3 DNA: TGCAGCGTCAGCCGGACAGGGGATGGCTACTACGCCTACACCTTC
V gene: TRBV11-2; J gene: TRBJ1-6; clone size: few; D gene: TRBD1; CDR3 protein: CASAPGQGRRTYNSPLHF; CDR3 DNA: TGTGCCAGCGCGCCGGGACAGGGAAGGAGAACCTATAATTCACCCCTCCACTTT
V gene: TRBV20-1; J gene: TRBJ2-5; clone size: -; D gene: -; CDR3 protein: CSADRQETQYF; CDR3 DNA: TGCAGTGCTGACAGACAAGAGACCCAGTACTTC
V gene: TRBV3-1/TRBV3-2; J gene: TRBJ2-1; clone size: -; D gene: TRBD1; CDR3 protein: CASSRRDRGRNEQFF; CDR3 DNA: TGTGCCAGCAGCCGCCGGGACAGGGGTCGCAATGAGCAGTTCTTC
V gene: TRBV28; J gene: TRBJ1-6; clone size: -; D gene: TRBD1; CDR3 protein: CASSPPGQINSPLHF; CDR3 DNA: TGTGCCAGCAGTCCGCCGGGACAGATAAATTCACCCCTCCACTTT
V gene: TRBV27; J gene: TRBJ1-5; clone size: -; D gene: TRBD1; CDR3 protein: CASSLSGTGWNQPQHF; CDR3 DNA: TGTGCCAGCAGTTTATCGGGGACAGGGTGGAATCAGCCCCAGCATTTT
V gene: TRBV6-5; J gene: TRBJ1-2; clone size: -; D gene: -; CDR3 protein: CASTLGGFTGYTF; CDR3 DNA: TGTGCCAGCACCCTCGGAGGGTTTACTGGCTACACCTTC
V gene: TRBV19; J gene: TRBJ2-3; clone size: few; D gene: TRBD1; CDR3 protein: CASTRTGGNVGTDTQYF; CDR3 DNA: TGTGCCAGTACCCGGACAGGCGGCAACGTTGGCACAGATACGCAGTATTTT
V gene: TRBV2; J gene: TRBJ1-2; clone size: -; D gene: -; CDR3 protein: CAIQGLISYGYTF; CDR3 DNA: TGTGCCATACAGGGTCTTATTAGTTATGGCTACACCTTC
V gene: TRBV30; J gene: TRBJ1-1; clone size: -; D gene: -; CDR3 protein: CAWSPRGGNTEAFF; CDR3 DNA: TGTGCCTGGAGTCCCCGGGGGGGCAACACTGAAGCTTTCTTT
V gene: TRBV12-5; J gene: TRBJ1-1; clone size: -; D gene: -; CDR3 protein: CASGLGGQSRSTEAFF; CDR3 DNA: TGTGCTAGTGGTTTGGGGGGGCAGAGCCGTAGCACTGAAGCTTTCTTT
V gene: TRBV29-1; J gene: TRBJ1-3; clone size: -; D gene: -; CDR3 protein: CSVDPHAENTIYF; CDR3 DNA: TGCAGCGTTGACCCTCATGCAGAAAACACCATATATTTT
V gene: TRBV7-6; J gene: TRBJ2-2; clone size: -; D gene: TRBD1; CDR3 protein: CASSPRAQGGTGELFF; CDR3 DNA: TGTGCCAGCAGCCCCAGGGCACAGGGGGGCACCGGGGAGCTGTTTTTT
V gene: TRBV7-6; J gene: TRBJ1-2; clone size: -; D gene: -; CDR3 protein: CASSLDEGVNYGYTF; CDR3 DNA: TGTGCCAGCAGCTTAGATGAAGGAGTGAACTATGGCTACACCTTC
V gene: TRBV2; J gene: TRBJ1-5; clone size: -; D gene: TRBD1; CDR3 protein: CATGDRGFNQPQHF; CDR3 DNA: TGTGCCACCGGGGACAGGGGCTTTAATCAGCCCCAGCATTTT
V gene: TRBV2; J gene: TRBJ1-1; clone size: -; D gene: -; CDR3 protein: CASSDGLNTEAFF; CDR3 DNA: TGTGCCAGCAGTGATGGCTTGAACACTGAAGCTTTCTTT
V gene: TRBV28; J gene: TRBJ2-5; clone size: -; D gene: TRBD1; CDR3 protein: CASRTGQGWTQYF; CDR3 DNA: TGTGCCAGCAGGACTGGACAGGGATGGACCCAGTACTTC
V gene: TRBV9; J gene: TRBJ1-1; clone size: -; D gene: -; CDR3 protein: CASSVQANTEAFF; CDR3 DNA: TGTGCCAGCAGCGTACAGGCGAACACTGAAGCTTTCTTT
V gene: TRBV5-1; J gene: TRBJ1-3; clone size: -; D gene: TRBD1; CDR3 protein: CASSRDSPSGNTIYF; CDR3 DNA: TGCGCCAGCAGCCGGGACAGTCCCTCTGGAAACACCATATATTTT
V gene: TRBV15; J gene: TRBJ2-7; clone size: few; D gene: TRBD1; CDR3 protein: CATSGPPGQGVMKQYF; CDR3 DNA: TGTGCCACCAGCGGACCGCCGGGACAGGGCGTTATGAAGCAGTACTTC
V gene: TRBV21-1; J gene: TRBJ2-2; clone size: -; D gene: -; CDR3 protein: CASSSWRDWGYTNTGELFF; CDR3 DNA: TGTGCCAGCAGCTCATGGCGGGATTGGGGGTATACGAACACCGGGGAGCTGTTTTTT
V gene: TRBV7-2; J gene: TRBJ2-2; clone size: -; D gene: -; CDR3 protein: CASRAGNTGELFF; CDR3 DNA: TGTGCCAGCAGGGCAGGGAACACCGGGGAGCTGTTTTTT
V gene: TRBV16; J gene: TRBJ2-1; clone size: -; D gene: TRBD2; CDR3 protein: CASSQPMTSRPYNEQFF; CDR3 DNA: TGTGCCAGCAGCCAACCTATGACTAGCCGCCCCTACAATGAGCAGTTCTTC
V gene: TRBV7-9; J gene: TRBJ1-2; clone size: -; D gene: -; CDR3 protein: CASSLPGAGVGYTF; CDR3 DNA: TGTGCCAGCAGCTTACCCGGGGCGGGAGTTGGCTACACCTTC
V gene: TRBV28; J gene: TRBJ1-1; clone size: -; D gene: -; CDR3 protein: CASISDRDTEAFF; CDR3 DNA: TGTGCCAGCATTTCTGATCGGGACACTGAAGCTTTCTTT
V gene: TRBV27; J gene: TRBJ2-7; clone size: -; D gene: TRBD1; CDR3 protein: CASSPRTGSSYEQYF; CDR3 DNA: TGTGCCAGCAGTCCTAGGACAGGGAGCTCCTACGAGCAGTACTTC
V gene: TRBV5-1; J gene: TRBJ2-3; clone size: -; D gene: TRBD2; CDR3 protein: CASSSGGGGTDTQYF; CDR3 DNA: TGCGCCAGCAGCTCCGGGGGGGGCGGGACAGATACGCAGTATTTT
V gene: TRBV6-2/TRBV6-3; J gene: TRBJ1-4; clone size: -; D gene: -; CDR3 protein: CASSQQEKLFF; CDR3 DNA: TGTGCCAGCAGCCAACAGGAAAAACTGTTTTTT
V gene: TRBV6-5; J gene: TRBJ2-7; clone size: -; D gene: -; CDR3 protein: CASSYDPTSGEQYF; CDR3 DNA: TGTGCCAGCAGTTACGACCCCACGTCGGGCGAGCAGTACTTC
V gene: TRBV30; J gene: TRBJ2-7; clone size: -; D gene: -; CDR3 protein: CAWSGAPREQYF; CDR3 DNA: TGTGCCTGGAGTGGGGCCCCCCGGGAGCAGTACTTC
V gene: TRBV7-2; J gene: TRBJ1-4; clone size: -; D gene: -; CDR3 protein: CASSPSVREKLFF; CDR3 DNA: TGTGCCAGCAGCCCCTCGGTACGGGAAAAACTGTTTTTT